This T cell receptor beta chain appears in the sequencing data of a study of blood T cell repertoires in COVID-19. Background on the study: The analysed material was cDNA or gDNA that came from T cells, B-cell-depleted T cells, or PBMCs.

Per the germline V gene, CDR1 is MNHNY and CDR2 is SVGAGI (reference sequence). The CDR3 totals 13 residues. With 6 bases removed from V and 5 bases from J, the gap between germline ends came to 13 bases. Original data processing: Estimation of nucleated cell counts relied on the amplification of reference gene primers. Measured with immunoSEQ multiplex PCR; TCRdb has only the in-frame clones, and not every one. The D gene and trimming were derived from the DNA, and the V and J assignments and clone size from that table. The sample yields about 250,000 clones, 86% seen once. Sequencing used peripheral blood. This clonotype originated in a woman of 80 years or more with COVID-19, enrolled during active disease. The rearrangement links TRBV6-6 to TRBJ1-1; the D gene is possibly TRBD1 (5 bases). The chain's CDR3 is CASRAGGITEAFF. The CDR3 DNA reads TGTGCCAGCAGAGCCGGGGGGATAACTGAAGCTTTCTTT.